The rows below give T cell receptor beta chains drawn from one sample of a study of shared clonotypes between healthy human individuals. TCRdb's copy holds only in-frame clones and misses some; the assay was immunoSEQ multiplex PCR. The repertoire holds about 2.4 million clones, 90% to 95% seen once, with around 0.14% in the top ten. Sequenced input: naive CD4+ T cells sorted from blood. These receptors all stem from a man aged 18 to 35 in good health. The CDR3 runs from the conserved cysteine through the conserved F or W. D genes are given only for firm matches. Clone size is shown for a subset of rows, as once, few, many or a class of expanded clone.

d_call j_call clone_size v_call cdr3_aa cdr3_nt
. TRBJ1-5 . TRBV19 CASSETTGTNQPQHF TGTGCCAGTAGCGAGACGACAGGCACCAATCAGCCCCAGCATTTT
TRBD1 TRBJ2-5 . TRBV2 CASSGQGSETQYF TGTGCCAGCAGCGGACAGGGTTCGGAGACCCAGTACTTC
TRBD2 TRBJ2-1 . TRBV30 CAWRGGGSYNEQFF TGTGCCTGGAGAGGCGGGGGGTCATACAATGAGCAGTTCTTC
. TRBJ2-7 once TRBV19 CASKPQGGTGEQYF TGTGCCAGTAAACCACAGGGGGGGACCGGCGAGCAGTACTTC
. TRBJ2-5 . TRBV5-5 CASSLGEARQETQYF TGTGCCAGCAGCCTGGGAGAGGCCCGGCAAGAGACCCAGTACTTC
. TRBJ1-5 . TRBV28 CASSLYSGKALQPQHF TGTGCCAGCAGTTTATATTCCGGGAAAGCCCTTCAGCCCCAGCATTTT
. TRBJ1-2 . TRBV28 CASSLQGLGYTF TGTGCCAGCAGTTTACAGGGGCTTGGCTACACCTTC
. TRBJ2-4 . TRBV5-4 CASSPGVRAKNIQYF TGTGCCAGCAGCCCAGGAGTGAGAGCCAAAAACATTCAGTACTTC
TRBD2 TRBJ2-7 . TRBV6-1 CASSEVFKLLARSYEQYF TGTGCCAGCAGTGAAGTGTTTAAGTTACTAGCGAGGAGCTACGAGCAGTACTTC
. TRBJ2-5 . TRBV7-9 CASSLSPLRETQYF TGTGCCAGCAGCTTATCACCTTTGAGGGAGACCCAGTACTTC
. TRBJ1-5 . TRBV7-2 CASSLGITGTLQPQHF TGTGCCAGCAGCTTAGGGATTACCGGGACGCTTCAGCCCCAGCATTTT
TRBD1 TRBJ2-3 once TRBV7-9 CASRDRTGDPWGEGDTQYF TGTGCCAGCAGAGATAGGACAGGAGACCCTTGGGGCGAGGGGGATACGCAGTATTTT
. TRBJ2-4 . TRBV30 CAWSEGGAVNIQYF TGTGCCTGGAGTGAGGGGGGCGCAGTAAACATTCAGTACTTC
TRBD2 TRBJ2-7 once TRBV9 CASSVEGGWGYEQYF TGTGCCAGCAGCGTAGAGGGAGGGTGGGGGTACGAGCAGTACTTC
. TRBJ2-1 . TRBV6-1 CASSEQRKGQFF TGTGCCAGCAGTGAACAACGAAAGGGGCAGTTCTTC
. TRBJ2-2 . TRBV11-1 CASSRGVGRANTGELFF TGTGCCAGCAGCAGGGGGGTTGGCAGGGCGAACACCGGGGAGCTGTTTTTT
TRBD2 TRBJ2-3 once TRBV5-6 CASSRRTSGANTDTQYF TGTGCCAGCAGCCGACGAACTAGCGGGGCGAACACAGATACGCAGTATTTT
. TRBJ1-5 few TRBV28 CASSPPPRVQPQHF TGTGCCAGCAGTCCTCCCCCTCGTGTGCAGCCCCAGCATTTT
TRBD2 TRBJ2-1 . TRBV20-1 CSAGLEGEQFF TGCAGTGCTGGACTAGAAGGTGAGCAGTTCTTC